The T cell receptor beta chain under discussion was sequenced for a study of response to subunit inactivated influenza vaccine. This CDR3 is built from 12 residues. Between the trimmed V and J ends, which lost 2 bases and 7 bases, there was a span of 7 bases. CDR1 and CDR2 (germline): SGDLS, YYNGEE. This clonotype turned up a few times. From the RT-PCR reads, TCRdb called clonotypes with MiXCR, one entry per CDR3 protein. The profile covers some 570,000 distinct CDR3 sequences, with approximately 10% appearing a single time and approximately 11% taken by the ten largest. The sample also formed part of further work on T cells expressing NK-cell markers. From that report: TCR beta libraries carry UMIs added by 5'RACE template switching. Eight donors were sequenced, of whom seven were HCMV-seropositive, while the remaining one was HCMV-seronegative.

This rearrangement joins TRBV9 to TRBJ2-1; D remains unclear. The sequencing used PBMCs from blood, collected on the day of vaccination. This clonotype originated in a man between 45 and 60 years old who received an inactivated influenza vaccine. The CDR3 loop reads CASSVDRNEQFF. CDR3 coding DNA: TGTGCCAGCAGCGTTGATAGGAATGAGCAGTTCTTC.